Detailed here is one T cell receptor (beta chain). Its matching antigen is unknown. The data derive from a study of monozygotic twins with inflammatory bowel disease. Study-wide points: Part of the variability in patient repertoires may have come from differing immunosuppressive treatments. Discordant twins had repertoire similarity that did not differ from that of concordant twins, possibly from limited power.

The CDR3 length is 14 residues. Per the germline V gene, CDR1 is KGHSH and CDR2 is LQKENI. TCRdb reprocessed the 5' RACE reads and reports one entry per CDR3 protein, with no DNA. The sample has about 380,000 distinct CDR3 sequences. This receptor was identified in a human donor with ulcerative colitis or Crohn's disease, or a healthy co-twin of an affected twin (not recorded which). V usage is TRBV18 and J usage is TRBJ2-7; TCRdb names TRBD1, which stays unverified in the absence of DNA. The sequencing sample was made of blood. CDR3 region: CASSFPQVPYEQYF.